This T cell receptor (beta chain) was retrieved from a study of human T cells and chemical hapten exposure (dated by TCRdb to 2020 to 2022). Regarding the study in general: Libraries were combined into a pool for sequencing, and differences in TCR yield between samples came mainly from small differences in library volumes within the pool. Peripheral blood TCR repertoire changes were tracked in vivo in alopecia patients during primary and secondary sensitization to the hapten diphenylcyclopropenone (DPC). For every blood RNA sample, sequencing covered both the TCR alpha and TCR beta chains. The full study reports these points: Repeated subsampling changed both the strength of the expansion versus patch-test correlation and the threshold at which the correlation became significant. DPC sensitization did not change how many TCRs were above 1 in 1000 frequency, and no evidence was found of alterations in global repertoire structure.

Ten or more counts support this clonotype. Its target antigen remains unknown. Base qualities are missing; no much larger clone stands one base away. The library came from 5' RACE. The sample was run on an Illumina MiSeq. Library preparation attached unique molecular identifiers to individual cDNA molecules for quantitative, reproducible TCR counting. Per the source publication's procedure: A median of roughly 99,000 TCRs per sample was observed, with a range of 23,224 to 690,600. The Decombinator software suite was used to annotate the V, J and CDR3 of the TCR reads. Every sample was subsampled to the same number of TCRs (28,000) for the PS versus PT1 abundance plots. Expanded TCRs were defined as absent before sensitization and observed at least eight times at the 2-week time point. TCRdb itself trimmed the public reads at Q25 with fastp, ran MiXCR and retained productive beta chains. Records with the same CDR3 protein are collapsed into one entry carrying the most frequent genes and DNA. The V and J calls follow TCRdb's processing rather than the paper's. The sample table shows 130,000 or so distinct CDR3 sequences, and roughly 4.1% are seen once. The ten largest clones take up around 1.4% of the sample.

According to the germline V gene, CDR1 reads SGHTA and CDR2 reads FQGTGA. The CDR3, cysteine through phenylalanine, is 15 amino acids long. Only CDR3 DNA remains: 45 bases, in frame from the first base. The germline ends are 12 bases apart after V is trimmed by 4 bases and J by 0 bases. Total RNA was extracted from unfractionated whole blood that had been collected in Tempus Blood RNA tubes. Roughly five healthy volunteers acted as controls for TCR sequencing and had blood drawn at day 0, 2 weeks and 6 weeks. This clonotype originated in a female donor in good health. The chain joins TRBV7-3 to TRBJ1-1, with no confident D gene call. The DNA is TGTGCCAGCAGCTCCAAACGTGACATGAACACTGAAGCTTTCTTT. Its coded protein is CASSSKRDMNTEAFF.